These 17 T cell receptor beta chains came from one sample sequenced in a study of beta chain features in type 1 diabetes. Findings of the study overall: Significant though moderate, a shortening of TCRB CDR3s appeared in all four CD4+ subsets of Type 1 diabetes patients.

These receptors are not linked to any known antigen. Expressed TCRB transcripts were sequenced, since all the RNA that had been isolated was reverse transcribed. Clones were read by immunoSEQ multiplex PCR, and TCRdb kept only the in-frame ones, dropping some. Of roughly 340,000 clones in the sample, over 10% were seen once. Sequenced material: naive CD4+ T cells from blood. All receptors derive from a woman between 18 and 29 years old with type 1 diabetes.

The chain has TRBV7-9 and TRBJ2-1; 12 bases are a match to TRBD2. This CDR3 region has 16 residues. The V gene end was trimmed by 5 bases and the J gene end by 4 bases; junction bases not matched to a gene: 6. CDR1 is SEHNR, CDR2 FQNEAQ, per germline (reference sequence). The CDR3 bases are TGTGCCAGCAGCCCTCGGACTAGCGGGGCTTACAATGAGCAGTTCTTC. Protein: CASSPRTSGAYNEQFF.

This clone has just a few counts. The rearrangement links TRBV19 to TRBJ2-5, with a tentative D call TRBD1 (5 bases). Deletions cut 1 base from V and 4 bases from J, with 13 bases between. CDR1 is LNHDA and CDR2 is SQIVND in the germline V gene (reference sequence). There are 15 residues in the CDR3. The CDR3 nucleotides read TGTGCCAGTAGTATAGCCGCCAGGGTCTCAGAGACCCAGTACTTC. This translates into CASSIAARVSETQYF. The full variable domain, completed using reference TRBV19 and TRBJ2-5, is DGGITQSPKYLFRKEGQNVTLSCEQNLNHDAMYWYRQDPGQGLRLIYYSQIVNDFQKGDIAEGYSVSREKKESFPLTVTSAQKNPTAFYLCASSIAARVSETQYFGPGTRLLVL.

The chain has TRBV30 and TRBJ2-1, with 7 nucleotides matching TRBD1. CDR1 GTSNPN and CDR2 SVGIG come from the germline V gene (reference sequence). The V gene end was trimmed by 0 bases and the J gene end by 9 bases; junction bases not matched to a gene: 5. This CDR3 is 13 amino acids long. This chain's CDR3 is CAWSVTGAGEQFF. In nucleotides, the CDR3 is TGTGCCTGGAGTGTAACAGGGGCGGGTGAGCAGTTCTTC.

This clone was counted a few times. Written as DNA, the CDR3 is TGTGCCAGCAGTAGACAGGGAATGTCCTACGAGCAGTACTTC. It specifies CASSRQGMSYEQYF. The chain links TRBV27 to TRBJ2-7; 7 bases are a match to TRBD1. The germline CDR1 and CDR2 sequences are MNHEY and SMNVEV (reference sequence). The CDR3 is made up of 14 amino acids. The junction had 5 bases not matched to a gene; V was cut back by 5 bases and J by 1 base.

Only a few counts were recorded for this clone. This sample also contains other DNA sequences that code for the same CDR3. The V call is TRBV15, the J call TRBJ2-5; TRBD2 might be the D (5 bases). Germline assignment: CDR1 LNHNV and CDR2 YYDKDF (reference sequence). The CDR3 loop spans 15 amino acids. The V and J ends lost 0 bases and 2 bases respectively, with 10 bases between them. CDR3 nucleotide sequence: TGTGCCACCAGCAGAGACCGGACGGGGCAAGAGACCCAGTACTTC. Its protein is CATSRDRTGQETQYF.

The CDR3: CASSSIIEETQYF. Here the CDR3 DNA reads TGTGCCAGCAGCTCCATAATAGAAGAGACCCAGTACTTC. The chain couples TRBV11-2 to TRBJ2-5, with D unclear. Germline V gives CDR1 SGHAT, CDR2 FQNNGV. Between the trimmed V and J ends, which lost 4 bases and 3 bases, there was a span of 9 bases. The CDR3 sequence is 13 residues long.

This chain links TRBV27 with TRBJ1-1; D possibly corresponds to TRBD1 (6 bases). The germline V and J ends were trimmed by 6 bases and 0 bases, with 11 bases remaining between them. CDR3 length: 14 residues. Germline V gene lookup returns CDR1 MNHEY and CDR2 SMNVEV (reference sequence). The CDR3 loop reads CASRLTGLNTEAFF. CDR3 DNA sequence: TGTGCCAGCAGACTGACAGGATTGAACACTGAAGCTTTCTTT.

This clone was counted a few times. V and J are TRBV14 and TRBJ1-2; D ambiguous. This CDR3 spans 11 amino acids. CDR1 and CDR2 (germline): SGHDN, FVKESK. V was trimmed by 6 bases and J by 6 bases, leaving 8 bases between them. CDR3 in DNA: TGTGCCAGCAGATTTGGAGATGGCTACACCTTC. Translation gives CASRFGDGYTF.

The V and J genes are TRBV2 and TRBJ2-3; TRBD2 agrees at 11 bases. The CDR3 is 15 amino acids. J was trimmed by 5 bases and V by 3 bases; bases with no gene match: 4. Germline V gives CDR1 SNHLY, CDR2 FYNNEI. DNA for the CDR3: TGTGCCAGCAGTGATAGTAGCGGGAGGGGAGATACGCAGTATTTT. Amino acids: CASSDSSGRGDTQYF. Complete variable domain (other parts from reference TRBV2 and TRBJ2-3): EPEVTQTPSHQVTQMGQEVILRCVPISNHLYFYWYRQILGQKVEFLVSFYNNEISEKSEIFDDQFSVERPDGSNFTLKIRSTKLEDSAMYFCASSDSSGRGDTQYFGPGTRLTVL.

This clone was counted only a few times. The chain combines TRBV2 with TRBJ1-1; the match to TRBD1 covers 9 bases. From germline, CDR1 is SNHLY and CDR2 FYNNEI. V lost 7 bases and J lost 11; bases outside the gene matches: 8. CDR3 length: 12 residues. This CDR3 reads CASTLQGAQAFF. The CDR3 coding sequence is TGTGCCAGCACCCTACAGGGGGCGCAGGCTTTCTTT.

This clone has only a few counts. The rearrangement joins TRBV30 to TRBJ2-7; 8 bases line up with TRBD2. After removal of 5 bases from V and 3 bases from J, the junction contained 9 bases not matched to a gene. CDR3 length: 14 amino acids. Germline V lookup: CDR1 GTSNPN, CDR2 SVGIG (reference sequence). This chain's CDR3 is CAWSGGPRVYEQYF. The CDR3, as DNA: TGTGCCTGGTCGGGGGGGCCCAGAGTCTACGAGCAGTACTTC. Full variable domain (remainder filled in from reference TRBV30 and TRBJ2-7): SQTIHQWPATLVQPVGSPLSLECTVEGTSNPNLYWYRQAAGRGLQLLFYSVGIGQISSEVPQNLSASRPQDRQFILSSKKLLLSDSGFYLCAWSGGPRVYEQYFGPGTRLTVT.

The chain has TRBV5-4 and TRBJ2-5; D is perhaps TRBD1 (5 bases). The V gene lost 4 bases and the J gene lost 2 bases, with 9 bases spanning the gap. Germline V CDR1 and CDR2: SGHNT, YYREEE (reference sequence). CDR3 size: 13 residues. The CDR3 coding sequence is TGTGCCAGCAGCCCTTCAGGGCAAGAGACCCAGTACTTC. Residues: CASSPSGQETQYF.

The chain carries TRBV6-6 and TRBJ2-1; D is perhaps TRBD1 (6 bases). The CDR3 loop spans 15 amino acids. Germline CDR1 MNHNY, CDR2 SVGAGI (reference sequence). The V and J ends lost 8 bases and 8 bases respectively, with 22 bases between them. CDR3 sequence: CASVLGAGAGDEQFF. In DNA, the CDR3 is TGTGCCAGCGTCCTCGGGGCAGGGGCGGGCGATGAGCAGTTCTTC.

This clone has just a few counts. The chain is built from TRBV25-1 and TRBJ1-3; 8 bases are shared with TRBD1. Trimming removed 5 bases from V and 4 bases from J; junction bases left unmatched: 4. Germline-derived CDR1 and CDR2 are MGHDK and SYGVNS. The CDR3 spans 14 residues. Written as DNA, the CDR3 is TGTGCCAGCAGTAACCCAGGGGGCGGAAACACCATATATTTT. It encodes CASSNPGGGNTIYF.

This clone was observed a handful of times. The chain combines TRBV18 with TRBJ2-1, with a possible D match to TRBD2 (7 bases). CDR3 length: 14 residues. The ends were cut back, 8 bases at V and 7 bases at J, with 18 bases in the middle. The germline V gene encodes CDR1 KGHSH and CDR2 LQKENI. DNA for the CDR3: TGTGCCAGCCCGAAGGGGGAGGGCCGAAATGAGCAGTTCTTC. As protein: CASPKGEGRNEQFF.

The J gene is TRBJ1-4, the V gene TRBV7-8, with 10 bases fitting TRBD1. The CDR3 contains 14 residues. Losses at the gene ends were 6 bases for V and 8 bases for J; bases not matched to a gene: 6. Germline V gives CDR1 SGHVS, CDR2 FQNEAQ. In DNA form, the CDR3 reads TGTGCCAGCAGGAAGACAGGGGGCCCCGAAAAACTGTTTTTT. Translating it yields CASRKTGGPEKLFF.

The chain combines TRBV27 with TRBJ1-1, with 9 bases aligning to TRBD1. V lost 5 bases and J lost 0; bases outside the gene matches: 7. Germline V gene lookup returns CDR1 MNHEY and CDR2 SMNVEV (reference sequence). The CDR3 length is 16 residues. The CDR3 DNA sequence: TGTGCCAGCAGTACAAACAGGGGGCCGATGAACACTGAAGCTTTCTTT. This encodes CASSTNRGPMNTEAFF.